These 25 T cell receptor beta chains were all obtained from the same sample, sequenced in a study of T-cell reconstitution after alpha-beta-depleted transplantation in children. Unique molecular identifiers featured in how the TCRbeta library was prepared. TCRdb re-called the PCR reads through MiXCR, storing one row per CDR3 protein. The sample lists roughly 500,000 distinct CDR3 sequences; around a third were seen once. Sample: PBMCs from the stem cell graft donor, taken from the stem cell graft. These receptor sequences come from a human donor who donated a stem cell graft to a child with aplastic anemia.

The chain uses TRBV18 and TRBJ1-6; TRBD1 matches 10 bases. CDR3 size: 14 residues. The V and J ends lost 2 bases and 10 bases, in that order; junction bases with no gene match: 2. Germline V gives CDR1 KGHSH, CDR2 LQKENI. The CDR3 DNA follows: TGTGCCAGCTCACCAAGGGACAGGGGATCACCCCTCCACTTT. Its translation: CASSPRDRGSPLHF.

The chain uses TRBV14 and TRBJ1-2; 9 nucleotides align to TRBD1. J was trimmed by 3 bases and V by 6 bases; bases with no gene match: 5. The CDR3 runs to 14 residues. Germline CDR1 reads SGHDN; CDR2 reads FVKESK. The CDR3 spells CASSLTGGDYGYTF. The CDR3 bases are TGTGCCAGCAGTCTGACAGGGGGAGACTATGGCTACACCTTC.

The V call is TRBV7-2, the J call TRBJ1-1, with D possibly being TRBD1 (5 bases). Deletions cut 4 bases from V and 4 bases from J, with 13 bases between. Germline-derived CDR1 and CDR2 are SGHTA and FQGNSA. This CDR3 is 14 amino acids long. CDR3 protein: CASSSPGLGTEAFF. The CDR3 DNA reads TGTGCCAGCAGCTCCCCGGGACTCGGCACTGAAGCTTTCTTT. Full variable domain (remainder filled in from reference TRBV7-2 and TRBJ1-1): GAGVSQSPSNKVTEKGKDVELRCDPISGHTALYWYRQSLGQGLEFLIYFQGNSAPDKSGLPSDRFSAERTGGSVSTLTIQRTQQEDSAVYLCASSSPGLGTEAFFGQGTRLTVV.

V is TRBV12-3 or TRBV12-4 and J is TRBJ1-4; D possibly corresponds to TRBD1 (6 bases). The CDR3 runs to 15 residues. The V gene lost 5 bases and the J gene lost 8 bases, with 18 bases spanning the gap. The CDR3 DNA sequence: TGTGCCAGCAGTCCCAGACAGGCGGTTCGGGAAAAACTGTTTTTT. The encoded protein is CASSPRQAVREKLFF.

This clonotype was seen a few times. This sequence joins TRBV29-1 and TRBJ2-1; 13 bases map to TRBD2. The V and J ends lost 5 bases and 5 bases, in that order; junction bases with no gene match: 6. The CDR3 is 15 amino acids. CDR1 SQVTM and CDR2 ANQGSEA come from the germline V gene. Here the CDR3 DNA reads TGCAGCGTTACCCGGACTAGCGGGAGAGACAATGAGCAGTTCTTC. Translation: CSVTRTSGRDNEQFF.

The genes are TRBV12-3 or TRBV12-4 and TRBJ2-7; the D gene is possibly TRBD1 (5 bases). This CDR3 has 13 amino acids. The germline V and J ends were trimmed by 3 bases and 3 bases, with 9 bases remaining between them. CDR3 sequence reads: CASSFGAFYEQYV. DNA for the CDR3: TGTGCCAGCAGTTTTGGGGCCTTCTACGAGCAGTACGTC.

This clonotype was recorded at least ten times. This chain links TRBV2 with TRBJ2-6; D is unclear. The CDR3 is 16 residues long. Per the germline V gene, CDR1 is SNHLY and CDR2 is FYNNEI. Trimming removed 4 bases from V and 0 bases from J, with 10 bases in between. This CDR3 is CASSVWVGSGANVLTF. The CDR3, as DNA: TGTGCCAGCAGTGTTTGGGTTGGCTCTGGGGCCAACGTCCTGACTTTC.

This clonotype was counted many times. This chain links TRBV6-2 or TRBV6-3 with TRBJ2-7; 8 bases match TRBD1. The trim removed 6 bases at V and 5 bases at J, leaving 6 bases unmatched. CDR3 length: 13 amino acids. CDR1 is MNHEY, CDR2 SVGEGT, per germline. CDR3 loop: CASSQKDRDEQYF. The DNA for the CDR3 is TGTGCCAGCAGCCAGAAGGACAGGGACGAGCAGTACTTC.

The J gene is TRBJ2-3, the V gene TRBV7-2, with 7 bases lining up with TRBD1. The V and J ends lost 5 bases and 3 bases, in that order; junction bases with no gene match: 11. This CDR3 spans 16 amino acids. Germline V lookup: CDR1 SGHTA, CDR2 FQGNSA. CDR3 region: CASSLIGPGGTDTQYF. CDR3 in DNA: TGTGCCAGCAGCCTCATAGGGCCAGGGGGAACAGATACGCAGTATTTT.

In its sample, this clonotype was seen a few times. The V and J genes are TRBV29-1 and TRBJ2-1; possible D gene TRBD2, 5 bases. The ends were cut back, 1 base at V and 6 bases at J, with 13 bases in the middle. The CDR3 runs to 14 residues. From germline, CDR1 is SQVTM and CDR2 ANQGSEA. The CDR3 is CSVEGGLPGNEQFF. In DNA, the CDR3 is TGCAGCGTTGAAGGAGGACTCCCGGGCAATGAGCAGTTCTTC.

The chain couples TRBV7-2 to TRBJ1-1; weak D call: TRBD1 (5 bases). There are 17 residues in the CDR3. With 6 bases removed from V and 4 bases from J, the gap between germline ends came to 24 bases. Germline V CDR1 and CDR2: SGHTA, FQGNSA. CDR3 coding DNA: TGTGCCAGCAGTCCTCTGGTGGGGGGAGGGGATGGCACTGAAGCTTTCTTT. Translated, it gives CASSPLVGGGDGTEAFF. The full variable domain, rest sourced from reference TRBV7-2 and TRBJ1-1, is GAGVSQSPSNKVTEKGKDVELRCDPISGHTALYWYRQSLGQGLEFLIYFQGNSAPDKSGLPSDRFSAERTGGSVSTLTIQRTQQEDSAVYLCASSPLVGGGDGTEAFFGQGTRLTVV.

This clonotype was seen ten or more times. The chain joins TRBV4-3 to TRBJ2-1, with 8 nucleotides matching TRBD1. The germline CDR1 and CDR2 sequences are LGHNA and YSLEER. V was clipped by 4 bases and J by 8 bases; unmatched bases: 4. The CDR3 totals 13 residues. CDR3 in DNA: TGCGCCAGCAGCCTTACAGGGGGTTATGAGCAGTTCTTC. Translating it yields CASSLTGGYEQFF.

The chain joins TRBV5-4 to TRBJ2-1; 11 bases map to TRBD2. CDR3 length: 17 amino acids. In germline, CDR1 is SGHNT, CDR2 YYREEE (reference sequence). After removal of 1 base from V and 4 bases from J, the junction contained 7 bases not matched to a gene. CDR3 sequence (DNA): TGTGCCAGCAGCTTGACGGGACTAGCGGAGCTTTACAATGAGCAGTTCTTC. Its protein product is CASSLTGLAELYNEQFF.

V and J are TRBV5-1 and TRBJ2-2; TRBD2 is a possible D gene (5 bases). V was shortened by 7 bases and J by 0 bases, with 10 bases between the two germline ends. CDR1 is SGHRS and CDR2 is YFSETQ in the germline V gene. The CDR3 is made up of 14 amino acids. CDR3 amino acids: CASASGANTGELFF. The CDR3 nucleotides read TGCGCCAGCGCGAGCGGTGCGAACACCGGGGAGCTGTTTTTT.

This clonotype was observed once. The J gene is TRBJ1-5, the V gene TRBV3-1; D is possibly TRBD1 (6 bases). This CDR3 is built from 15 residues. V was shortened by 2 bases and J by 1 base, with 9 bases between the two germline ends. Germline CDR1 reads LGHDT; CDR2 reads YNNKEL (reference sequence). CDR3: CASSQTGKSNQPQHF. CDR3 coding DNA: TGTGCCAGCAGCCAAACAGGGAAGAGCAATCAGCCCCAGCATTTT.

This chain links TRBV5-1 with TRBJ2-2; 12 positions match TRBD1. CDR3 size: 16 residues. The ends lost 2 bases at V and 7 bases at J; junction bases unmatched: 6. From germline, CDR1 is SGHRS and CDR2 YFSETQ. The DNA of the CDR3 is TGCGCCAGCAGCTTAGGCGGGACAGGGGGCTTCGGGGAGCTGTTTTTT. Its protein is CASSLGGTGGFGELFF.

V gene TRBV10-2 combines with J gene TRBJ2-1, with 7 bases matching TRBD2. This CDR3 contains 16 residues. The germline gives CDR1 WSHSY, CDR2 SAAADI. Losses at the gene ends were 4 bases for V and 2 bases for J; bases not matched to a gene: 8. Here the CDR3 DNA reads TGCGCCAGCAGTGTCGGTAGCGGGCCCCCCTACAATGAGCAGTTCTTC. It translates to CASSVGSGPPYNEQFF.

V and J are TRBV7-9 and TRBJ1-5, with D possibly matching TRBD1 (6 bases). V lost 1 base and J lost 6, with 13 bases in between. This CDR3 has 15 amino acids. Germline V CDR1 and CDR2: SEHNR, FQNEAQ (reference sequence). The CDR3 DNA reads TGTGCCAGCAGCTTAGGACAAGGGGGGCTTCAGCCCCAGCATTTT. This translates into CASSLGQGGLQPQHF. The full variable domain, completed using reference TRBV7-9 and TRBJ1-5, is DTGVSQNPRHKITKRGQNVTFRCDPISEHNRLYWYRQTLGQGPEFLTYFQNEAQLEKSRLLSDRFSAERPKGSFSTLEIQRTEQGDSAMYLCASSLGQGGLQPQHFGDGTRLSIL.

This clonotype was observed a few times. The rearrangement joins TRBV6-1 to TRBJ1-3, with TRBD1 as a possible D gene (6 bases). The CDR3 loop spans 14 amino acids. Per germline, CDR1 MNHNS and CDR2 SASEGT. The germline V and J ends were trimmed by 6 bases and 2 bases, with 11 bases remaining between them. For the CDR3, the DNA is TGTGCCAGCAGCGCAGGGGTTCCTGGAAACACCATATATTTT. Amino acid sequence: CASSAGVPGNTIYF.

This CDR3 is CASSKYGTNTEAFF. The CDR3 DNA is TGTGCCAGCAGCAAATACGGGACGAACACTGAAGCTTTCTTT. This chain joins TRBV27 and TRBJ1-1, with D maybe TRBD1 (5 bases). V shed 6 bases and J shed 1 base, with 12 bases lying between them. The germline CDR1 and CDR2 sequences are MNHEY and SMNVEV (reference sequence). The CDR3 length is 14 residues.

The gene calls are TRBV6-1 and TRBJ1-6; D remains ambiguous. Germline V gene sequence: CDR1 MNHNS, CDR2 SASEGT. With 5 bases removed from V and 8 bases from J, the gap between germline ends came to 10 bases. The CDR3 extends over 13 amino acids. The CDR3: CASSRTLDSPLHF. CDR3 sequence (DNA): TGTGCCAGCAGTAGGACCTTGGATTCACCCCTCCACTTT.

This clonotype was counted once. The chain carries TRBV18 and TRBJ2-7; D possibly corresponds to TRBD2 (6 bases). The V gene's germline CDR1 is KGHSH and CDR2 LQKENI. V lost 3 bases and J 1 base, leaving 10 bases between the germline ends. The CDR3 sequence is 14 residues long. CDR3 loop: CASSPDGGSYEQYF. CDR3 nucleotide sequence: TGTGCCAGCTCACCGGACGGGGGATCCTACGAGCAGTACTTC.

There are a few counts of this clonotype. V and J are TRBV27 and TRBJ2-1; D is unclear. Deletions cut 4 bases from V and 9 bases from J, with 13 bases between. The CDR3 extends over 13 amino acids. Germline V gene sequence: CDR1 MNHEY, CDR2 SMNVEV (reference sequence). As DNA, the CDR3 is TGTGCCAGCAGTTCATCAGACAAACTTGAGCAGTTCTTC. Encoded protein: CASSSSDKLEQFF.

The rearrangement links TRBV11-2 to TRBJ2-5, with 7 positions matching TRBD1. The CDR3 sequence is 16 residues long. Losses at the gene ends were 6 bases for V and 1 base for J; bases not matched to a gene: 11. The germline V gene has CDR1 SGHAT and CDR2 FQNNGV. CDR3 protein: CASRTIRGTLQETQYF. The CDR3, as DNA: TGTGCCAGCAGAACCATCAGGGGGACCCTCCAAGAGACCCAGTACTTC.

The chain combines TRBV18 with TRBJ2-1; D not certain. Germline V gene data show CDR1 as KGHSH and CDR2 as LQKENI. The V gene lost 3 bases and the J gene lost 0 bases, with 12 bases spanning the gap. This CDR3 contains 16 residues. This CDR3 is CASSPLRQASYNEQFF. The CDR3 DNA sequence: TGTGCCAGCTCACCCCTCCGGCAGGCCTCCTACAATGAGCAGTTCTTC. The whole variable domain, remainder taken from reference TRBV18 and TRBJ2-1, is NAGVMQNPRHLVRRRGQEARLRCSPMKGHSHVYWYRQLPEEGLKFMVYLQKENIIDESGMPKERFSAEFPKEGPSILRIQQVVRGDSAAYFCASSPLRQASYNEQFFGPGTRLTVL.